These 16 T cell receptor beta chains were all obtained from the same sample, sequenced in a study of shared clonotypes between healthy human individuals. The table came from immunoSEQ multiplex PCR; TCRdb's copy has only in-frame clones and leaves some out. The table records roughly 300,000 clones, more than 75% of them present only once. Input material: memory CD8+ T cells sorted from blood. Subset specified: CD45RO+ cells pooled with CCR7-negative TemRA cells. The receptors originated from a man between 18 and 35 years old in good health.

V gene TRBV29-1 combines with J gene TRBJ1-2, with D perhaps TRBD1 (5 bases). V lost 6 bases and J lost 4, with 15 bases in between. Germline V CDR1 and CDR2: SQVTM, ANQGSEA. CDR3 length equals 13 residues. The chain's CDR3 is CSVEGPIAYGYTF. DNA for the CDR3: TGCAGCGTCGAGGGACCCATAGCCTATGGCTACACCTTC.

DNA for the CDR3: TGTGCCAGCAGTCTCAGGGATTGGGGCAATCAGCCCCAGCATTTT. It yields the protein CASSLRDWGNQPQHF. This chain connects TRBV28 to TRBJ1-5; D is perhaps TRBD1 (5 bases). V was clipped by 5 bases and J by 2 bases, with 13 bases between them. The CDR3 is 15 residues long. Germline V gives CDR1 MDHEN, CDR2 SYDVKM.

This rearrangement joins TRBV7-3 to TRBJ1-6; no clear D. The ends were cut back, 5 bases at V and 9 bases at J, with 11 bases in the middle. Per germline, CDR1 SGHTA and CDR2 FQGTGA. The CDR3 totals 13 residues. CDR3 sequence (DNA): TGTGCCAGCAGCCACCGGTCAGGTTCACCCCTCCACTTT. This sequence encodes CASSHRSGSPLHF.

The gene calls are TRBV5-6 and TRBJ2-7; TRBD2 matches at 7 bases. The CDR3 is 14 amino acids. Losses at the gene ends were 4 bases for V and 1 base for J; bases not matched to a gene: 5. Germline CDR1 SGHDT, CDR2 YYEEEE. CDR3 nucleotides: TGTGCCAGCAGCCGGGAGGAGTCGTCCTACGAGCAGTACTTC. Its translation is CASSREESSYEQYF.

The CDR3: CASSFRTSYNEQFF. The CDR3 region has the DNA TGTGCCAGCAGCTTCAGGACCTCTTACAATGAGCAGTTCTTC. The J gene is TRBJ2-1, the V gene TRBV7-9, with no clear D. Trimming removed 3 bases from V and 4 bases from J, with 10 bases in between. Germline-derived CDR1 and CDR2 are SEHNR and FQNEAQ (reference sequence). The CDR3 totals 14 residues.

This clone was seen ten or more times. The rearrangement uses TRBV11-3 and TRBJ2-7, with TRBD2 as a possible D gene (5 bases). The germline V gene encodes CDR1 SGHNT and CDR2 YENEEA. V was pared by 5 bases and J by 4 bases, with 12 bases between. The CDR3 totals 13 residues. CDR3 sequence: CASSEGTGYEQYF. CDR3 nucleotide sequence: TGTGCCAGCAGCGAGGGAACGGGGTACGAGCAGTACTTC.

The J gene is TRBJ1-1, the V gene TRBV6-5, with TRBD1 as a possible D gene (6 bases). The length of the CDR3 is 14 residues. Germline V CDR1 and CDR2: MNHEY, SVGAGI. V was trimmed by 6 bases and J by 5 bases, leaving 16 bases between them. This chain's CDR3 is CASSWGQGRTEAFF. The DNA for the CDR3 is TGTGCCAGCAGCTGGGGGCAGGGGAGGACTGAAGCTTTCTTT.

V gene TRBV6-5 combines with J gene TRBJ1-1; a possible D gene is TRBD1 (6 bases). This CDR3 has 13 amino acids. The ends were cut back, 6 bases at V and 4 bases at J, with 12 bases in the middle. Germline loops: CDR1 MNHEY, CDR2 SVGAGI. The CDR3 spells CASSLGGSTEAFF. CDR3 DNA: TGTGCCAGCAGCCTAGGGGGGTCCACTGAAGCTTTCTTT.

CDR3 DNA sequence: TGCGCCAGCAGCCAATCGTACGTGGACAGGAGAAACACTGAAGCTTTCTTT. Translated: CASSQSYVDRRNTEAFF. The rearrangement uses TRBV4-1 and TRBJ1-1; 7 nucleotides line up with TRBD1. This CDR3 has 17 amino acids. Trimming removed 2 bases from V and 2 bases from J; junction bases left unmatched: 11. In germline, CDR1 is MGHRA, CDR2 YSYEKL.

DNA of the CDR3: TGTGCTAGTGGTTTAGCACGCGGACAGGGGAATGGTGAGCCCCAGCATTTT. The encoded protein is CASGLARGQGNGEPQHF. The chain joins TRBV12-5 to TRBJ1-5; 9 bases are a match to TRBD1. Per the germline V gene, CDR1 is LGHNT and CDR2 is FRNRAP. CDR3 length equals 17 residues. V was pared by 3 bases and J by 8 bases, with 14 bases of the junction left unmatched.

The chain has TRBV7-9 and TRBJ2-7; the D gene could be TRBD1 or TRBD2 (5 bases each). Trimming cost V 2 bases and J 4 bases, with 15 bases left between them. The CDR3 is 15 residues long. Per germline, CDR1 SEHNR and CDR2 FQNEAQ (reference sequence). The DNA of the CDR3 is TGTGCCAGCAGCTTAAGAGCCAGGGACGCATACGAGCAGTACTTC. Encoded protein: CASSLRARDAYEQYF.

This clone was recorded many times. In the same sample, other DNA sequences code for this CDR3. The chain links TRBV7-9 to TRBJ2-5, with TRBD1 matching 7 bases. Germline V lookup: CDR1 SEHNR, CDR2 FQNEAQ (reference sequence). There are 14 residues in the CDR3. The junction had 6 bases not matched to a gene; V was cut back by 5 bases and J by 3 bases. The CDR3 DNA is TGTGCCAGCAGCCCTACCACAGGGGAAGAGACCCAGTACTTC. It codes for CASSPTTGEETQYF. The full variable domain, completed using reference TRBV7-9 and TRBJ2-5, is DTGVSQNPRHKITKRGQNVTFRCDPISEHNRLYWYRQTLGQGPEFLTYFQNEAQLEKSRLLSDRFSAERPKGSFSTLEIQRTEQGDSAMYLCASSPTTGEETQYFGPGTRLLVL.

The chain recombines TRBV18 with TRBJ1-2; 7 bases map to TRBD1. V lost 5 bases, J lost 2 bases, and 2 bases stayed unmatched. Germline-derived CDR1 and CDR2 are KGHSH and LQKENI. This CDR3 contains 13 residues. Here the CDR3 reads CASSGDSNYGYTF. CDR3 nucleotides: TGTGCCAGCTCAGGGGACAGCAACTATGGCTACACCTTC.

The table lists this clone with a few counts. The gene calls are TRBV29-1 and TRBJ2-7, with 7 bases aligning to TRBD1. The CDR3 has 15 residues. Germline V gene sequence: CDR1 SQVTM, CDR2 ANQGSEA. V was pared by 5 bases and J by 5 bases, with 15 bases of the junction left unmatched. The CDR3 DNA reads TGCAGCGTTCTCAACCCCGGGACAGTCCCCGACGAGCAGTACTTC. Translated: CSVLNPGTVPDEQYF.

The chain is built from TRBV6-5 and TRBJ2-1, with D possibly matching TRBD1 (5 bases). Germline assignment: CDR1 MNHEY and CDR2 SVGAGI. The V gene lost 4 bases and the J gene lost 5 bases, with 6 bases spanning the gap. The CDR3 is 12 amino acids. The CDR3 DNA sequence: TGTGCCAGCAGTTCGACAGACAATGAGCAGTTCTTC. Protein sequence: CASSSTDNEQFF.

This chain connects TRBV4-2 to TRBJ2-3; D unresolved. The CDR3 is made up of 14 amino acids. The V gene's germline CDR1 is LGHNA and CDR2 YNFKEQ. V dropped 0 bases and J dropped 5 bases, with 9 bases sitting between them. Here the CDR3 DNA reads TGTGCCAGCAGCCAAGATTTTGGGTTAGATACGCAGTATTTT. Its protein product is CASSQDFGLDTQYF.